The 11 T cell receptor beta chains below all came from one sample that was sequenced in a study of vaccination and CD4 T cells after COVID-19. These TCRs are of unknown antigen specificity. Treatment described: roughly nine-day PBMC culture with coronavirus spike peptide pools or control peptides (ViraFEST assay). An Oncomine TCR Beta short-read assay was used to sequence the DNA from cultured CD4+ T cells. TCRdb reprocessed the PCR reads with MiXCR, giving one entry per CDR3 protein. The sample includes about 13,000 distinct CDR3 sequences, around 50% of them seen just once. Sequencing input: CD4+ T cells from blood, cultured in vitro. The receptors come from a human donor who had recovered from COVID-19.

This clonotype was counted between two and nine times. V and J are TRBV27 and TRBJ1-2; no definite D call. Germline values: CDR1 MNHEY, CDR2 SMNVEV (reference sequence). The CDR3 extends over 13 amino acids. V dropped 2 bases and J dropped 7 bases, with 11 bases sitting between them. CDR3 loop: CASSLAGSAGYTF. The CDR3 nucleotides are TGTGCCAGCAGTTTAGCGGGTTCTGCTGGCTACACCTTC.

The chain is built from TRBV5-4 and TRBJ1-1; 9 nucleotides match TRBD1. From germline, CDR1 is SGHNT and CDR2 YYREEE (reference sequence). V lost 5 bases and J lost 5; bases outside the gene matches: 13. This CDR3 spans 16 amino acids. The CDR3 region has the DNA TGTGCCAGCAGTCCCCCCGGGACAGGGCTCCGGACTGAAGCTTTCTTT. Its translation: CASSPPGTGLRTEAFF.

Notes on this clonotype: This may be a read error: a much more frequent sequence differs by one nucleotide. V gene TRBV21-1 combines with J gene TRBJ1-2; TRBD1 is taken as the D call from the table, unchecked against the DNA. TRBV21-1 is annotated as a pseudogene. The CDR3 runs to 15 residues. In nucleotides, the CDR3 is TGTGCCAGCAGCCCTATTGGCGCAGAGGACTATGGCCACACCTTC. Translating it yields CASSPIGAEDYGHTF.

The chain couples TRBV7-2 to TRBJ1-6, with D tentatively TRBD1 (5 bases). The CDR3 spans 14 residues. Trimming cost V 9 bases and J 6 bases, with 15 bases left between them. The germline gives CDR1 SGHTA, CDR2 FQGNSA. CDR3 DNA sequence: TGTGCCAGTAGTGCCGCGGGACCTAATTCACCCCTCCACTTT. This translates into CASSAAGPNSPLHF. The entire variable domain, with the rest obtained from reference TRBV7-2 and TRBJ1-6, is as follows: GAGVSQSPSNKVTEKGKDVELRCDPISGHTALYWYRQSLGQGLEFLIYFQGNSAPDKSGLPSDRFSAERTGGSVSTLTIQRTQQEDSAVYLCASSAAGPNSPLHFGNGTRLTVT.

The gene calls are TRBV15 and TRBJ1-5; D gene ambiguous. V lost 1 base and J lost 6, with 13 bases in between. Germline V CDR1 and CDR2: LNHNV, YYDKDF (reference sequence). The CDR3 spans 15 residues. CDR3 sequence: CATSRVSRVGQPQHF. Written as DNA, the CDR3 is TGTGCCACCAGCAGAGTCAGCCGGGTTGGTCAGCCCCAGCATTTT.

This clonotype appeared a few times. This chain uses TRBV30 with TRBJ1-2; D gene uncertain. Germline CDR1 and CDR2: GTSNPN and SVGIG (reference sequence). V was cut by 3 bases and J by 8 bases, with 7 bases left in between. The CDR3 contains 10 residues. The CDR3 bases are TGTGCCTGGAGAAAAGGCGGCTACACCTTC. Its translation: CAWRKGGYTF.

J is TRBJ2-3 and V is TRBV27, with 8 bases that match TRBD2. This CDR3 is 17 amino acids long. Germline trimming cut 3 bases from V and 3 bases from J; bases unmatched to any gene: 11. The germline gives CDR1 MNHEY, CDR2 SMNVEV (reference sequence). The CDR3 loop reads CASSFLASGGSTDTQYF. CDR3 in DNA: TGTGCCAGCAGTTTTCTGGCAAGCGGGGGCTCGACAGATACGCAGTATTTT.

This clonotype was counted only a few times. The V gene is TRBV6-1, the J gene TRBJ1-2; 7 bases agree with TRBD1. The trim removed 3 bases at V and 2 bases at J, leaving 9 bases unmatched. The CDR3 covers 16 residues. Germline V gives CDR1 MNHNS, CDR2 SASEGT. CDR3 amino acids: CASSEPGTVLNYGYTF. CDR3 nucleotides: TGTGCCAGCAGTGAGCCCGGGACAGTACTAAACTATGGCTACACCTTC.

The gene calls are TRBV27 and TRBJ2-7, with 8 nucleotides matching TRBD2. CDR1 is MNHEY, CDR2 SMNVEV, per germline (reference sequence). V was clipped by 2 bases and J by 4 bases; unmatched bases: 7. The CDR3 is made up of 15 amino acids. Here the CDR3 reads CASSLQLSGAYEQYF. CDR3 DNA: TGTGCCAGCAGTTTACAGCTTAGCGGGGCGTACGAGCAGTACTTC.

This chain connects TRBV5-4 to TRBJ1-3; D is perhaps TRBD1 (5 bases). V was cut by 0 bases and J by 1 base, with 11 bases left in between. The germline CDR1 and CDR2 sequences are SGHNT and YYREEE (reference sequence). This CDR3 is 16 amino acids long. In nucleotides, the CDR3 is TGTGCCAGCAGCTTGGGGGCTCCAGGGTCTGGAAACACCATATATTTT. Translating it yields CASSLGAPGSGNTIYF. The whole variable domain, remainder taken from reference TRBV5-4 and TRBJ1-3, is ETGVTQSPTHLIKTRGQQVTLRCSSQSGHNTVSWYQQALGQGPQFIFQYYREEENGRGNFPPRFSGLQFPNYSSELNVNALELDDSALYLCASSLGAPGSGNTIYFGEGSWLTVV.

This chain joins TRBV6-4 and TRBJ1-1; possible D gene TRBD1, 5 bases. The ends were cut back, 6 bases at V and 7 bases at J, with 15 bases in the middle. The CDR3 length is 13 residues. The germline V gene encodes CDR1 MRHNA and CDR2 SNTAGT. The DNA for the CDR3 is TGTGCCAGCAGACTTTTTAGACAGTATGAAGCTTTCTTT. It yields the protein CASRLFRQYEAFF.